The following is a T cell receptor beta chain sequence with its context. Its antigen is unknown. Through a sample-barcoded 5' primer and a J-beta primer mix, a second PCR was run for roughly 7 to 11 cycles. TCRdb recomputed calls from the 5' RACE reads with MiXCR, one row per CDR3 protein. The data show about 1.4 million distinct CDR3 sequences, 55% to 75% seen once. This record belongs to a study of blood T cells in healthy people across ages. Across the whole study: Template switching caught about one barcoded beta molecule for each two T cells. Study results and caveats: When one million T cells were used, diversity estimates were thought to be underestimates. The recorded TCR beta diversity per million T cells decreased in a roughly linear manner with age.

This CDR3 has 16 residues. CDR1 MGHRA and CDR2 YSYEKL come from the germline V gene. V shed 7 bases, J shed 7 bases, and the junction held 14 bases outside the gene matches. Isolation of PBMCs gave at least 6 million cells per sample. The sequencing sample was made of blood. This clonotype was obtained from a young man in good health. The V call is TRBV4-1, the J call TRBJ2-1; TRBD1 aligns across 9 bases. The CDR3 DNA is TGCGCCAGCACCTCTACGTCGACAGGGGGAAAAAATGAGCAGTTCTTC. As protein: CASTSTSTGGKNEQFF.